One and the same sample provided the 6 T cell receptor beta chains below, sequenced in a study of identical twins. TCRdb fed the 5' RACE reads into MiXCR, producing one record per CDR3 protein. This sample has 450,000 to 650,000 distinct CDR3 sequences; approximately 14% occur once, and the top ten carry around 0.4%. The same sample was also studied in work on yellow fever vaccine responses in identical twins.

What was sequenced was CD4+ T cells sorted from blood. These receptors were taken from a woman aged 18-29 years in good health.

The table lists this clonotype with a few counts. V usage is TRBV15 and J usage is TRBJ1-1; 9 bases are shared with TRBD1. Per germline, CDR1 LNHNV and CDR2 YYDKDF (reference sequence). The CDR3 totals 16 residues. The V gene end was trimmed by 1 base and the J gene end by 1 base; junction bases not matched to a gene: 4. The CDR3 DNA sequence: TGTGCCACCAGCAGAGTGGACAGGGGACCGAACACTGAAGCTTTCTTT. Translated: CATSRVDRGPNTEAFF.

The rearrangement uses TRBV5-1 and TRBJ2-7; 7 bases match TRBD2. The CDR3 runs 16 residues. The V and J ends lost 0 bases and 0 bases, in that order; junction bases with no gene match: 6. The germline gives CDR1 SGHRS, CDR2 YFSETQ. CDR3 loop: CASSLVGREPSYEQYF. The CDR3 coding sequence is TGCGCCAGCAGCTTGGTAGGGCGGGAGCCCTCCTACGAGCAGTACTTC.

This clonotype was picked up a small number of times. This chain uses TRBV20-1 with TRBJ1-2; a weak D match, TRBD1 (5 bases). The ends were cut back, 2 bases at V and 0 bases at J, with 13 bases in the middle. The CDR3 consists of 15 residues. The V gene's germline CDR1 is DFQATT and CDR2 SNEGSKA (reference sequence). For the CDR3, the DNA is TGCAGTGCTAGAAGTGGGGACGGTACTAACTATGGCTACACCTTC. Amino acids: CSARSGDGTNYGYTF.

The V gene is TRBV3-1, the J gene TRBJ2-1; 10 positions match TRBD2. From germline, CDR1 is LGHDT and CDR2 YNNKEL (reference sequence). CDR3 length: 15 residues. After removal of 4 bases from V and 4 bases from J, the junction contained 4 bases not matched to a gene. Here the CDR3 reads CASSLTSGAYNEQFF. The DNA for the CDR3 is TGTGCCAGCAGCCTTACTAGCGGGGCTTACAATGAGCAGTTCTTC.

The chain combines TRBV28 with TRBJ1-5; possible D gene TRBD1, 5 bases. Germline CDR1 MDHEN, CDR2 SYDVKM. V was cut by 2 bases and J by 10 bases, with 18 bases left in between. The CDR3 contains 15 residues. The CDR3 sequence: CASSLPRPGTSPQHF. In DNA form, the CDR3 reads TGTGCCAGCAGTTTACCGCGTCCCGGGACCTCACCCCAGCATTTT. Full variable domain (rest looked up from reference TRBV28 and TRBJ1-5): DVKVTQSSRYLVKRTGEKVFLECVQDMDHENMFWYRQDPGLGLRLIYFSYDVKMKEKGDIPEGYSVSREKKERFSLILESASTNQTSMYLCASSLPRPGTSPQHFGDGTRLSIL.

The chain links TRBV29-1 to TRBJ1-2; D possibly corresponds to TRBD1 (5 bases). This CDR3 is built from 12 residues. Germline CDR1 and CDR2: SQVTM and ANQGSEA. V lost 8 bases, J lost 6 bases, and 16 bases lay in between. The CDR3 protein is CSSREGSDGYTF. DNA for the CDR3: TGCAGCTCCAGGGAGGGTTCGGATGGCTACACCTTC. Together with reference TRBV29-1 and TRBJ1-2, the CDR3 gives the full variable domain: SAVISQKPSRDICQRGTSLTIQCQVDSQVTMMFWYRQQPGQSLTLIATANQGSEATYESGFVIDKFPISRPNLTFSTLTVSNMSPEDSSIYLCSSREGSDGYTFGSGTRLTVV.